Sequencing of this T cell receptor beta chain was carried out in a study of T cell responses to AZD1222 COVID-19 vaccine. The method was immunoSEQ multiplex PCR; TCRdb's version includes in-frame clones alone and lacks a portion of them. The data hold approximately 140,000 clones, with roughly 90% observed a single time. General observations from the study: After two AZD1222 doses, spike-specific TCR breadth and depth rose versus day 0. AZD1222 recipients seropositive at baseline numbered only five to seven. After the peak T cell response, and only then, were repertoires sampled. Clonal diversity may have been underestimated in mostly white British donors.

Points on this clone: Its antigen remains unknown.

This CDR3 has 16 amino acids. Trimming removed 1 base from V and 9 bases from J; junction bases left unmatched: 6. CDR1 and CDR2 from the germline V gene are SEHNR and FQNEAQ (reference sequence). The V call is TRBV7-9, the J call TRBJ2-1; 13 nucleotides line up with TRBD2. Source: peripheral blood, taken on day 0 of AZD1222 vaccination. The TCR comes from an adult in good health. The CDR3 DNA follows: TGTGCCAGCAGCTTAGGGGGACTAGCGGGACTCGGTGAGCAGTTCTTC. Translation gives CASSLGGLAGLGEQFF.